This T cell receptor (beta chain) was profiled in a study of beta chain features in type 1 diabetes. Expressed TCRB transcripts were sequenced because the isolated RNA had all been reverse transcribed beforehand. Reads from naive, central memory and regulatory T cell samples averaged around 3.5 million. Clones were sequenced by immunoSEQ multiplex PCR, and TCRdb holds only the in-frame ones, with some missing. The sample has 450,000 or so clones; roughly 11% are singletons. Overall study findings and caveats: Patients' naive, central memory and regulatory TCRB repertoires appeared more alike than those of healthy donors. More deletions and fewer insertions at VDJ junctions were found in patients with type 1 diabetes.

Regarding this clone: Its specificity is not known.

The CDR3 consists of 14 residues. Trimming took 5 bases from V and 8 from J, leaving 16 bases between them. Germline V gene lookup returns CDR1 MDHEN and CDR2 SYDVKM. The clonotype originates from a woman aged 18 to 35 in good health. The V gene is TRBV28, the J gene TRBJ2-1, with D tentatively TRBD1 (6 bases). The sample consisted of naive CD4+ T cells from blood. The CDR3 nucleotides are TGTGCCAGCAGTAGCCAGGGGCGAAAGGATGAGCAGTTCTTC. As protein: CASSSQGRKDEQFF. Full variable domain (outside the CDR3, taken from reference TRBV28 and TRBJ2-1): DVKVTQSSRYLVKRTGEKVFLECVQDMDHENMFWYRQDPGLGLRLIYFSYDVKMKEKGDIPEGYSVSREKKERFSLILESASTNQTSMYLCASSSQGRKDEQFFGPGTRLTVL.